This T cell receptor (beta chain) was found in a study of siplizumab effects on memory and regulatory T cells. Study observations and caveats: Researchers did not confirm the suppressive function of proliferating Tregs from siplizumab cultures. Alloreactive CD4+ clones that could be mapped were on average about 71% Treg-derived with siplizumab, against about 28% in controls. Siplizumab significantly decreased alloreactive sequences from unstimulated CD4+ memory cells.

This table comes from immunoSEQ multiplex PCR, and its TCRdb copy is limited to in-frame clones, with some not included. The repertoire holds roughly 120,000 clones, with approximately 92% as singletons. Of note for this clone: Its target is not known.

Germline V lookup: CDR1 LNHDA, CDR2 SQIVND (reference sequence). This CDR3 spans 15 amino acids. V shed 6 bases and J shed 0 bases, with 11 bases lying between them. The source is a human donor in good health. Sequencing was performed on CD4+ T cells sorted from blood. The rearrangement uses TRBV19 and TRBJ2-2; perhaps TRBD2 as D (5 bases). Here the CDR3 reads CASSRTLTNTGELFF. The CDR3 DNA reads TGTGCCAGTAGCCGGACTCTAACGAACACCGGGGAGCTGTTTTTT.